This is a list of T cell receptor beta chains from one sample in a study of cytomegalovirus exposure and HLA in healthy donors. The data were produced by immunoSEQ multiplex PCR, yet TCRdb's version contains in-frame clones alone and is incomplete. The profile shows some 77,000 clones, 79% of them singletons. Input material: PBMCs. Receptors were obtained from a man aged 25-45 years in good health and CMV-seronegative. CDR3s include the opening cysteine and the closing phenylalanine or tryptophan. D genes are given only for firm matches. Clone size is stated in some rows and not others, as once, few, many or a class when expanded.

>TRBJ2-3|TRBV7-2|TRBD2|NA
CASSSSLLAGRRDTQYF
TGTGCCAGCAGCTCCTCCCTACTAGCGGGGCGGAGGGATACGCAGTATTTT
>TRBJ1-6|TRBV5-1|NA|NA
CASSLGNTYNSPLHF
TGCGCCAGCAGCTTGGGTAATACCTATAATTCACCCCTCCACTTT
>TRBJ2-7|TRBV28|NA|NA
CASSAAGGNREKNEQYF
TGTGCCAGCAGCGCCGCCGGGGGGAACAGGGAAAAGAACGAGCAGTACTTC
>TRBJ1-1|TRBV6-1|NA|NA
CASTQGTEAFF
TGTGCCAGCACCCAGGGGACTGAAGCTTTCTTT
>TRBJ2-3|TRBV28|NA|once
CASRYAQGRSTDTQYF
TGTGCCAGCAGGTATGCGCAGGGGAGAAGCACAGATACGCAGTATTTT
>TRBJ2-5|TRBV18|TRBD1|NA
CASSPGQPETQYF
TGTGCCAGCTCACCGGGACAGCCAGAGACCCAGTACTTC
>TRBJ1-3|TRBV6-5|NA|few
CASRGGPGNTIYF
TGTGCCAGCAGAGGAGGGCCTGGAAACACCATATATTTT
>TRBJ2-3|TRBV13|TRBD2|once
CASSLELAGTDTQYF
TGCGCCAGCAGCTTAGAACTAGCGGGGACCGATACGCAGTATTTT
>TRBJ2-7|TRBV6-1|TRBD2|NA
CAGGGAGAYEQYF
TGTGCCGGTGGGGGAGCGGGAGCCTACGAGCAGTACTTC
>TRBJ1-1|TRBV5-6|NA|NA
CASSLVGGVRVGNTEAFF
TGTGCCAGCAGCTTGGTGGGCGGAGTCAGGGTTGGGAACACTGAAGCTTTCTTT
>TRBJ2-7|TRBV11-2|NA|once
CASDPGLGVYEQYF
TGTGCCAGCGACCCCGGTCTCGGGGTTTACGAGCAGTACTTC
>TRBJ1-1|TRBV18|NA|NA
CASSPLENRSGFF
TGTGCCAGCTCACCCTTAGAGAACAGGTCTGGTTTCTTT
>TRBJ1-1|TRBV7-9|NA|few
CASSSPLGQLVPEAFF
TGTGCCAGCAGCTCCCCCCTTGGGCAGTTGGTCCCTGAAGCTTTCTTT
>TRBJ1-6|TRBV4-3|NA|NA
CASSPDFSSPLHF
TGCGCCAGCAGCCCTGACTTTAGTTCACCCCTCCACTTT
>TRBJ2-7|TRBV7-2|NA|NA
CASSPQTGTYEQYF
TGTGCCAGCAGCCCGCAGACAGGGACTTACGAGCAGTACTTC
>TRBJ2-1|TRBV10-2|NA|few
CASSEADNEQFF
TGCGCCAGCAGTGAGGCGGACAATGAGCAGTTCTTC
>TRBJ1-5|TRBV19|NA|NA
CASSTTSGDQPQHF
TGTGCCAGTAGTACTACGTCGGGGGATCAGCCCCAGCATTTT
>TRBJ2-3|TRBV10-3|TRBD2|NA
CAINEGTSGGYTQYF
TGTGCCATCAACGAAGGGACTAGCGGGGGCTATACGCAGTATTTT
>TRBJ1-5|TRBV29-1|TRBD1|once
CSVSGGQLSGQPQHF
TGCAGCGTATCTGGGGGACAGCTCTCTGGTCAGCCCCAGCATTTT
>TRBJ1-2|TRBV4-2|TRBD1|NA
CASSTTGDNYGYTF
TGTGCCAGCAGTACGACAGGGGACAACTATGGCTACACCTTC
>TRBJ2-7|TRBV25-1|NA|NA
CASKNSPYEQYF
TGTGCCAGCAAAAACAGTCCCTACGAGCAGTACTTC
>TRBJ1-2|TRBV6-1|NA|NA
CASSEYGGNYGYTF
TGTGCCAGCAGTGAATACGGGGGAAACTATGGCTACACCTTC